This is a list of T cell receptor beta chains from one sample in a study of CD8 T cells in Susac syndrome. MiXCR, applied by TCRdb to the immunoSEQ multiplex PCR reads, yields one record per CDR3 protein. The sample records 120,000 to 150,000 distinct CDR3 sequences, approximately 95% being singletons. Sample: CD4+ T cells from PBMCs. The receptors were sampled from a human donor in good health. The CDR3 runs from the conserved cysteine through the conserved F or W. The D gene is left open where the match is weak. The size field is filled for only some rows; it gives once, few, many or a size class.

j_gene: TRBJ2-1
d_gene: .
abundance: .
v_gene: TRBV21-1
CDR3nt: TGTGCCAGCAGCAAAGACGCCAGGAGCGGGGGATACAATGAGCAGTTCTTC
CDR3aa: CASSKDARSGGYNEQFF

j_gene: TRBJ2-1
d_gene: TRBD2
abundance: once
v_gene: TRBV20-1
CDR3nt: TGCAGTGCTTTAACTAGCGGGAGGGCCTTGAGTGAGCAGTTCTTC
CDR3aa: CSALTSGRALSEQFF

j_gene: TRBJ2-7
d_gene: .
abundance: .
v_gene: TRBV29-1
CDR3nt: TGCAGCGTCGTTAAAGGGACCTCCTACTACGAGCAGTACTTC
CDR3aa: CSVVKGTSYYEQYF

j_gene: TRBJ2-1
d_gene: .
abundance: .
v_gene: TRBV4-1
CDR3nt: TGCGCCAGCAGCCACCCGGGAGCGGACAATGAGCAGTTCTTC
CDR3aa: CASSHPGADNEQFF

j_gene: TRBJ2-1
d_gene: TRBD2
abundance: .
v_gene: TRBV18
CDR3nt: TGTGCCAGCTCACCGGTAAGAGCGGGAACGGGTGATGAGCAGTTCTTC
CDR3aa: CASSPVRAGTGDEQFF

j_gene: TRBJ2-3
d_gene: .
abundance: .
v_gene: TRBV30
CDR3nt: TGTGCCTGGAGTGCCTCGGGCAGACGCACAGATACGCAGTATTTT
CDR3aa: CAWSASGRRTDTQYF

j_gene: TRBJ2-5
d_gene: TRBD2
abundance: .
v_gene: TRBV20-1
CDR3nt: TGCAGTGCTCCAGGACTAGCTGTTGTGGAGACCCAGTACTTC
CDR3aa: CSAPGLAVVETQYF

j_gene: TRBJ1-2
d_gene: .
abundance: .
v_gene: TRBV5-1
CDR3nt: TGCGCCAGCAGCCCGACAGTAAACTATGGCTACACCTTC
CDR3aa: CASSPTVNYGYTF

j_gene: TRBJ2-2
d_gene: TRBD2
abundance: .
v_gene: TRBV2
CDR3nt: TGTGCCAGCAGTGATAGCGGGAGGGTACGGACCGGGGAGCTGTTTTTT
CDR3aa: CASSDSGRVRTGELFF

j_gene: TRBJ1-3
d_gene: .
abundance: .
v_gene: TRBV3-1
CDR3nt: TGTGCCAGCAGCCTCGGACTACTCAGCGGTTCTGGAAACACCATATATTTT
CDR3aa: CASSLGLLSGSGNTIYF

j_gene: TRBJ1-3
d_gene: .
abundance: .
v_gene: TRBV20-1
CDR3nt: TGCAGTGCTAGTGGGGTCTCTGGAAACACCATATATTTT
CDR3aa: CSASGVSGNTIYF

j_gene: TRBJ2-1
d_gene: TRBD1
abundance: .
v_gene: TRBV19
CDR3nt: TGTGCCAGTAGTATAGGGACAGGTCGATTAGGGAATGAGCAGTTCTTC
CDR3aa: CASSIGTGRLGNEQFF

j_gene: TRBJ2-1
d_gene: .
abundance: .
v_gene: TRBV5-1
CDR3nt: TGCGCCAGCAACGAAGGGGATGAGCAGTTCTTC
CDR3aa: CASNEGDEQFF

j_gene: TRBJ1-3
d_gene: .
abundance: .
v_gene: TRBV19
CDR3nt: TGTGCCAGTAGTATCCGGAGGCAGGCCTCATCTGGAAACACCATATATTTT
CDR3aa: CASSIRRQASSGNTIYF

j_gene: TRBJ1-1
d_gene: .
abundance: .
v_gene: TRBV25-1
CDR3nt: TGTGCCAGCAGTCCTCCACATCCTACAGTGAACACTGAAGCTTTCTTT
CDR3aa: CASSPPHPTVNTEAFF

j_gene: TRBJ1-1
d_gene: TRBD1
abundance: .
v_gene: TRBV18
CDR3nt: TGTGCCAGCTCACCGGGACAGGGGCGGGCTGAAGCTTTCTTT
CDR3aa: CASSPGQGRAEAFF

j_gene: TRBJ1-1
d_gene: .
abundance: once
v_gene: TRBV7-8
CDR3nt: TGTGCCAGCAGACTAACGGGGAGGACTGAAGCTTTCTTT
CDR3aa: CASRLTGRTEAFF